A single sample gave rise to the 13 T cell receptor beta chains below, sequenced in a study of T-cell memory formation after mild COVID-19. TCRdb redid the calling of the 5' RACE reads with MiXCR, one entry per CDR3 protein. The sample lists fewer than 60,000 distinct CDR3 sequences; around 12% were seen once. Specimen: PBMCs or a T cell subset sorted from them (not recorded which). The receptors derive from a young man who had mild COVID-19 (a few samples of this study predate the infection). Cell type and time point are not known.

This clonotype was counted many times. The chain links TRBV7-9 to TRBJ2-2, with 12 bases fitting TRBD2. The J segment lost 3 bases and the V segment lost 5 bases, leaving 19 bases of the junction unmatched. The CDR3 is 21 amino acids. The germline V gene has CDR1 SEHNR and CDR2 FQNEAQ (reference sequence). This CDR3 reads CASSGGPPASGGAVHTGELFF. The CDR3 coding sequence is TGTGCCAGCAGCGGAGGACCCCCGGCTAGCGGGGGGGCCGTTCACACCGGGGAGCTGTTTTTT.

The gene calls are TRBV5-1 and TRBJ1-4; D perhaps matches TRBD1 (5 bases). CDR1 is SGHRS and CDR2 is YFSETQ in the germline V gene. V lost 4 bases to trimming and J lost 7 bases, with 23 bases between them. The CDR3 sequence is 17 residues long. For the CDR3, the DNA is TGCGCCAGCAGCCCGATGCTATCGACGGGCGGGGGTGAAAAACTGTTTTTT. Translating gives CASSPMLSTGGGEKLFF.

J is TRBJ1-2 and V is TRBV6-5; D remains unclear. The CDR3 has 13 residues. Between the trimmed V and J ends, which lost 5 bases and 5 bases, there was a span of 12 bases. Germline values: CDR1 MNHEY, CDR2 SVGAGI. CDR3 in amino acids: CASSATTGYGYTF. The CDR3, as DNA: TGTGCCAGCAGTGCCACAACGGGGTATGGCTACACCTTC.

In its sample, this clonotype was seen many times. This chain connects TRBV19 to TRBJ1-1; possibly TRBD1 for D (5 bases). Germline lookup yields CDR1 LNHDA and CDR2 SQIVND (reference sequence). V lost 3 bases to trimming and J lost 8 bases, with 13 bases between them. The CDR3 spans 13 residues. The DNA for the CDR3 is TGTGCCAGTAGTATTAGCTCGGGGACCGAAGCTTTCTTT. Residues: CASSISSGTEAFF.

This clonotype was detected only a few times. This sequence joins TRBV7-9 and TRBJ2-3; D assignment may be TRBD1 or TRBD2 (6 bases each). The CDR3 covers 16 residues. The V gene lost 5 bases and the J gene lost 3 bases, with 18 bases spanning the gap. CDR1 and CDR2 from the germline V gene are SEHNR and FQNEAQ (reference sequence). This CDR3 is CASSAPLGGRTDTQYF. CDR3 bases: TGTGCCAGCAGCGCTCCTTTAGGGGGGAGGACAGATACGCAGTATTTT.

This clonotype was counted only a few times. V usage is TRBV7-8 and J usage is TRBJ2-7; TRBD1 matches 7 bases. The germline CDR1 and CDR2 sequences are SGHVS and FQNEAQ. The V segment lost 3 bases and the J segment 0 bases; nucleotides outside the gene matches: 5. This CDR3 is built from 15 residues. The CDR3 here is CASSFGTAYSYEQYF. In DNA form, the CDR3 reads TGTGCCAGCAGCTTCGGGACAGCCTACTCCTACGAGCAGTACTTC.

This clonotype was counted only a few times. This rearrangement joins TRBV6-6 to TRBJ1-2; unclear D gene. V lost 9 bases and J 2 bases, leaving 13 bases between the germline ends. Germline V gene lookup returns CDR1 MNHNY and CDR2 SVGAGI (reference sequence). The CDR3 has 13 residues. The CDR3 sequence is CASQAGANYGYTF. In nucleotides, the CDR3 is TGTGCCAGTCAGGCGGGCGCGAACTATGGCTACACCTTC.

The V and J genes are TRBV4-3 and TRBJ2-5; 11 bases agree with TRBD2. Germline CDR1 and CDR2: LGHNA and YSLEER. The CDR3 length is 21 residues. The trim removed 0 bases at V and 5 bases at J, leaving 20 bases unmatched. CDR3 sequence (DNA): TGCGCCAGCAGCCAAGATGCCGTTGGCCTAGCGGGGGGTATGATGGGGGAGACCCAGTACTTC. It codes for CASSQDAVGLAGGMMGETQYF.

This clonotype was observed many times. The chain couples TRBV27 to TRBJ2-5; 7 bases are shared with TRBD2. Trimming at V came to 3 bases and at J to 2 bases, leaving 9 bases not matched to a gene. From germline, CDR1 is MNHEY and CDR2 SMNVEV (reference sequence). This CDR3 comprises 16 residues. DNA of the CDR3: TGTGCCAGCAGTTTTTTTTCAGGGAGGGGTCAAGAGACCCAGTACTTC. Translated: CASSFFSGRGQETQYF.

The genes are TRBV2 and TRBJ2-1, with D hard to call. Germline V CDR1 and CDR2: SNHLY, FYNNEI. The CDR3 has 11 residues. V gave up 7 bases and J gave up 6 bases, with 7 bases separating them. The CDR3 bases are TGTGCCAGCACCCTGGCCAATGAGCAGTTCTTC. Translated, it gives CASTLANEQFF.

In this sample, this clonotype turned up many times. This chain connects TRBV3-1 to TRBJ2-5, with D maybe TRBD2 (5 bases). Trimming stripped 4 bases from V and 5 bases from J, with 14 bases between. Germline V CDR1 and CDR2: LGHDT, YNNKEL (reference sequence). This CDR3 contains 14 residues. The CDR3 loop is CASSLDGRRETQYF. Written as DNA, the CDR3 is TGTGCCAGCAGCCTCGATGGTAGGAGGGAGACCCAGTACTTC.

The V call is TRBV7-2, the J call TRBJ1-1; 12 bases are shared with TRBD1. Germline V CDR1 and CDR2: SGHTA, FQGNSA. The CDR3 has 14 residues. V lost 5 bases and J lost 11; bases outside the gene matches: 9. Here the CDR3 reads CASSRPGQGARAFF. The CDR3, as DNA: TGTGCCAGCAGCCGGCCGGGACAGGGGGCGCGGGCTTTCTTT.

The gene calls are TRBV20-1 and TRBJ2-3; unclear D gene. This CDR3 is 15 amino acids long. V shed 4 bases and J shed 2 bases, with 16 bases lying between them. Germline CDR1 is DFQATT and CDR2 is SNEGSKA (reference sequence). DNA of the CDR3: TGCAGTGCTACTATCGCCTACCGTCCCACAGATACGCAGTATTTT. Translation gives CSATIAYRPTDTQYF.